This is a list of T cell receptor beta chains from one sample in a study of cytomegalovirus exposure and HLA in healthy donors. Only in-frame clones appear in the TCRdb table, and some are missing; sequencing was by immunoSEQ multiplex PCR. The sample contains roughly 150,000 clones, about 80% of which appear only once. Input material: PBMCs. These receptors were collected from a man younger than 45 in good health and CMV-seronegative. Both conserved end residues are part of each CDR3. Each record gives: D gene, V gene, clone size, J gene, CDR3 length, CDR3 DNA, CDR3 protein. The D gene is left open where the match is weak. Clone size is shown for a subset of rows, as once, few, many or a class of expanded clone.

.,TRBV25-1,.,TRBJ2-1,14,TGTGCCAGCAGCGACGGGTCGGTCTACAATGAGCAGTTCTTC,CASSDGSVYNEQFF
.,TRBV12-5,few,TRBJ2-1,14,TGTGCTAGTGCTCGGGACTCCTTCTACAATGAGCAGTTCTTC,CASARDSFYNEQFF
.,TRBV6-1,.,TRBJ2-1,14,TGTGCCAGCAGGGGGCAGCAAAGCAACAATGAGCAGTTCTTC,CASRGQQSNNEQFF
.,TRBV5-4,.,TRBJ2-3,19,TGTGCCAGCAGCCCCGCCGGACTCCCCATACTAGGAAGCACAGATACGCAGTATTTT,CASSPAGLPILGSTDTQYF
.,TRBV12-5,.,TRBJ2-3,12,TGTGCTAGTGGCTCTTCCGCAGATACGCAGTATTTT,CASGSSADTQYF
.,TRBV7-9,few,TRBJ2-7,14,TGTGCCAGCAGCTTAGTGCCAGGAAACTACGAGCAGTACTTC,CASSLVPGNYEQYF
TRBD1,TRBV7-2,few,TRBJ2-7,13,TGTGCCAGCAGCCCCCGGGACAGGGAAGAGCAGTACTTC,CASSPRDREEQYF
TRBD2,TRBV6-4,.,TRBJ2-3,15,TGTGCCAGCAGTGACTCGCCTAGCGGGTCAGATACGCAGTATTTT,CASSDSPSGSDTQYF
TRBD2,TRBV5-6,few,TRBJ2-2,19,TGTGCCAGCAGCTTGATGAGGCTAGCGGGAGCGCCGAACACCGGGGAGCTGTTTTTT,CASSLMRLAGAPNTGELFF
TRBD1,TRBV25-1,.,TRBJ2-3,16,TGTGCCAGCAGTGAATATGGGACAGCTAGCACAGATACGCAGTATTTT,CASSEYGTASTDTQYF
TRBD2,TRBV11-2,.,TRBJ2-7,15,TGTGCCAGCAGTTACTACCTAGCGGGAGAGTACGAGCAGTACTTC,CASSYYLAGEYEQYF
.,TRBV30,.,TRBJ2-7,16,TGTGCCTGGAGTGTACTGGGCACCCAGCTGCCCTACGAGCAGTACTTC,CAWSVLGTQLPYEQYF
.,TRBV21-1,.,TRBJ2-7,14,TGTGCCAGCAGCAAGGGGGACAGGTCCTACGAGCAGTACTTC,CASSKGDRSYEQYF
.,TRBV7-2,once,TRBJ2-5,14,TGTGCCAGCAGCCCTCAGGGGGGCCAAGAGACCCAGTACTTC,CASSPQGGQETQYF
.,TRBV6-1,.,TRBJ1-1,13,TGTGCCAGCAGGAGTCTTAGGAGCACTGAAGCTTTCTTT,CASRSLRSTEAFF
.,TRBV6-5,.,TRBJ1-4,15,TGTGCCAGCAGCGAAACGTTTGGAGGGTATGAAAAACTGTTTTTT,CASSETFGGYEKLFF
TRBD2,TRBV7-9,.,TRBJ2-3,17,TGTTCCAGCAGCTTAGGTCTTGCGGGGGAGCCCACAGATACGCAGTATTTT,CSSSLGLAGEPTDTQYF
TRBD1,TRBV7-3,.,TRBJ2-2,15,TGTGCCAGCAGCAATGACAGGGCCGACACCGGGGAGCTGTTTTTT,CASSNDRADTGELFF
TRBD2,TRBV7-2,.,TRBJ2-1,15,TGTGCCAGCAGCCGAAGCGGGAGCTCCTACAATGAGCAGTTCTTC,CASSRSGSSYNEQFF
.,TRBV5-6,.,TRBJ1-3,15,TGTGCCAGCAGCTTATTCCGAGTCTCTGGAAACACCATATATTTT,CASSLFRVSGNTIYF
TRBD1,TRBV19,few,TRBJ1-4,14,TGTGCCAGTAGTTTTGGGACAGGACCTGAAAAACTGTTTTTT,CASSFGTGPEKLFF
.,TRBV21-1,.,TRBJ2-4,16,TGTGCCAGCAGCAAATGGGCCTTAGTAGCCAAAAACATTCAGTACTTC,CASSKWALVAKNIQYF
TRBD2,TRBV30,few,TRBJ2-1,15,TGTGCCTGGACCCAAGGGACTAGCGGGGCGAATGAGCAGTTCTTC,CAWTQGTSGANEQFF
TRBD1,TRBV7-9,.,TRBJ1-1,15,TGTGCCAGCAGCCAAGGACAGGGGGCTGTCGTTGAAGCTTTCTTT,CASSQGQGAVVEAFF
TRBD2,TRBV5-4,.,TRBJ2-1,15,TGTGCCAGCAGCTTGGAGCGGGGAACCTACAATGAGCAGTTCTTC,CASSLERGTYNEQFF
.,TRBV30,few,TRBJ1-1,13,TGTGCCTGGAGTGTTCGAGAGAACACTGAAGCTTTCTTT,CAWSVRENTEAFF
TRBD1,TRBV5-1,.,TRBJ1-1,15,TGCGCCAGCAGCTTGATATTTGACAGGGCCCCTGAAGCTTTCTTT,CASSLIFDRAPEAFF
.,TRBV7-7,.,TRBJ2-2,14,TGTGCTAGCAGCTCCGGGGGGAACACCGGGGAGCTGTTTTTT,CASSSGGNTGELFF
.,TRBV7-2,.,TRBJ2-3,15,TGTGCCAGCAGCTATGGGGGGAGAAGGACAGATACGCAGTATTTT,CASSYGGRRTDTQYF
.,TRBV2,.,TRBJ2-7,14,TGTGCCAGCAGTGGTCTGGGGGCGTCCTACGAGCAGTACTTC,CASSGLGASYEQYF
.,TRBV10-3,.,TRBJ1-3,14,TGTGCCATTTCTATCCGGGACTTTGGGGACACCATATATTTT,CAISIRDFGDTIYF